A single sample gave rise to the 21 T cell receptor beta chains below, sequenced in a study of T-cell reconstitution after alpha-beta-depleted transplantation in children. A TCRbeta library incorporating unique molecular identifiers was prepared. TCRdb re-called the PCR reads through MiXCR, storing one row per CDR3 protein. The sample shows roughly 220,000 distinct CDR3 sequences, around 9.7% of them seen only once. Sequenced here: PBMCs from the stem cell graft donor, sampled from the stem cell graft. Receptors were obtained from a human donor who donated a stem cell graft to a child with SCID.

In its sample, this clonotype was seen a few times. This sequence joins TRBV18 and TRBJ2-7; D gene unclear. This CDR3 contains 13 residues. Germline-derived CDR1 and CDR2 are KGHSH and LQKENI. Trimming pared 2 bases from V and 1 base from J, leaving 6 bases between. As DNA, the CDR3 is TGTGCCAGCTCACCAGAAGAGTCCTACGAGCAGTACTTC. Encoded protein: CASSPEESYEQYF. Full variable domain (outside the CDR3, taken from reference TRBV18 and TRBJ2-7): NAGVMQNPRHLVRRRGQEARLRCSPMKGHSHVYWYRQLPEEGLKFMVYLQKENIIDESGMPKERFSAEFPKEGPSILRIQQVVRGDSAAYFCASSPEESYEQYFGPGTRLTVT.

This clonotype was observed at least ten times. The chain has TRBV5-1 and TRBJ1-1, with D perhaps matching TRBD1 (5 bases). CDR1 is SGHRS and CDR2 is YFSETQ in the germline V gene. Trimming left V 0 bases short and J 4 bases short, with 7 bases between. This CDR3 region has 13 residues. CDR3 DNA: TGCGCCAGCAGCTTGGTCACAGGCACTGAAGCTTTCTTT. Translated: CASSLVTGTEAFF.

This clonotype was found a few times. This rearrangement joins TRBV12-3 or TRBV12-4 to TRBJ1-1; D call uncertain. The CDR3 extends over 13 amino acids. V was cut by 5 bases and J by 2 bases, with 9 bases left in between. CDR3 loop: CASSPADNTEAFF. CDR3 DNA sequence: TGTGCCAGCAGTCCCGCAGATAACACTGAAGCTTTCTTT.

The chain joins TRBV7-6 to TRBJ2-1, with D unresolved. The DNA end favors TRBJ2-7, so the J call may be wrong. This CDR3 has 13 amino acids. Germline-derived CDR1 and CDR2 are SGHVS and FNYEAQ. CDR3 residues: CASSLRTCNEQYF. The CDR3 DNA reads TGTGCCAGCAGCTTGAGAACCTGCAATGAGCAGTACTTC.

Ten or more counts support this clonotype. The genes are TRBV6-1 and TRBJ2-3, with 7 positions matching TRBD2. The trim removed 0 bases at V and 0 bases at J, leaving 3 bases unmatched. Looked up from germline, CDR1 is MNHNS and CDR2 is SASEGT. The CDR3 covers 16 residues. CDR3 DNA sequence: TGTGCCAGCAGTGAAGCAAGCGGGGATAGCACAGATACGCAGTATTTT. This codes for CASSEASGDSTDTQYF.

By sample share, this clonotype is large. The chain employs TRBV27 and TRBJ1-2; no reliable D call. Trimming took off 4 bases at V and 4 bases at J, with 16 bases between the two ends. The CDR3 covers 15 residues. CDR1 MNHEY and CDR2 SMNVEV come from the germline V gene (reference sequence). The CDR3 DNA reads TGTGCCAGCAGTTCCTCACATGGATTGTCCTATGGCTACACCTTC. Residues: CASSSSHGLSYGYTF.

This clonotype was found many times. V usage is TRBV5-6 and J usage is TRBJ1-2; D call uncertain. Trimming cost V 10 bases and J 5 bases, with 24 bases left between them. CDR1 and CDR2 from the germline V gene are SGHDT and YYEEEE. The CDR3 loop spans 15 amino acids. The CDR3 coding sequence is TGTGCCTCTAGGTACAGCGGGAATCTTGTTTATGGCTACACCTTC. This encodes CASRYSGNLVYGYTF.

The rearrangement links TRBV5-1 to TRBJ2-3; D possibly corresponds to TRBD1 (5 bases). Deletions cut 4 bases from V and 1 base from J, with 10 bases between. Looked up from germline, CDR1 is SGHRS and CDR2 is YFSETQ. The CDR3 contains 14 residues. CDR3 DNA: TGCGCCAGCAGCCCGGTCAGGGGCACAGATACGCAGTATTTT. Its translation is CASSPVRGTDTQYF.

This clonotype has a count of ten or more. The chain joins TRBV20-1 to TRBJ2-3; the D gene could be TRBD1 or TRBD2 (5 bases each). This CDR3 has 13 amino acids. Germline lookup yields CDR1 DFQATT and CDR2 SNEGSKA (reference sequence). Trimming left V 6 bases short and J 6 bases short, with 16 bases between. The CDR3, as DNA: TGCAGTGCCCGCAAGAGGGGTATGGATACGCAGTATTTT. As protein: CSARKRGMDTQYF.

This clonotype was observed many times. The chain uses TRBV7-2 and TRBJ2-3, with 9 bases lining up with TRBD1. The germline V gene has CDR1 SGHTA and CDR2 FQGNSA. J lost 1 base, V lost 5 bases, and 13 bases had no gene match. The CDR3 consists of 18 residues. DNA for the CDR3: TGTGCCAGCAGCCCTGGACAGGGGCCGGTTCGCGGCACAGATACGCAGTATTTT. Translated: CASSPGQGPVRGTDTQYF.

This clonotype was counted at least ten times. V usage is TRBV5-1 and J usage is TRBJ1-3; D remains ambiguous. Trimming took 4 bases from V and 0 from J, leaving 11 bases between them. CDR1 is SGHRS, CDR2 YFSETQ, per germline. The CDR3 covers 15 residues. CDR3 in amino acids: CASSADGYSGNTIYF. The CDR3 nucleotides are TGCGCCAGCAGCGCGGACGGGTACTCTGGAAACACCATATATTTT.

This clonotype was detected ten times or more. The CDR3 spells CASREGARSTDTQYF. DNA for the CDR3: TGCGCCAGTCGGGAGGGGGCGCGTTCCACAGATACGCAGTATTTT. The chain carries TRBV5-1 and TRBJ2-3; tentatively, D is TRBD2 (8 bases). The CDR3 is 15 amino acids. The V and J ends lost 8 bases and 2 bases respectively, with 18 bases between them. Germline V gives CDR1 SGHRS, CDR2 YFSETQ.

This sequence joins TRBV7-8 and TRBJ1-1; D gene uncertain. Germline V CDR1 and CDR2: SGHVS, FQNEAQ. V was clipped by 3 bases and J by 1 base, with 9 bases between them. This CDR3 is 14 amino acids long. Here the CDR3 reads CASSFQARNTEAFF. The CDR3 nucleotides read TGTGCCAGCAGCTTTCAAGCGCGGAACACTGAAGCTTTCTTT.

This clonotype was seen many times. The CDR3 here is CSASINRGYNQPQHF. For the CDR3, the DNA is TGCAGTGCTAGTATCAACCGGGGCTACAATCAGCCCCAGCATTTT. This chain links TRBV20-1 with TRBJ1-5, with a tentative D call TRBD1 (5 bases). Trimming cost V 3 bases and J 3 bases, with 15 bases left between them. Germline loops: CDR1 DFQATT, CDR2 SNEGSKA (reference sequence). The CDR3 extends over 15 amino acids.

This clonotype has ten or more counts. The CDR3 nucleotides read TGTGCCAGCAGCTCCGCTCTGTACAATGAGCAGTTCTTC. Residues: CASSSALYNEQFF. The chain links TRBV7-9 to TRBJ2-1; unclear D gene. The CDR3 runs 13 residues. From germline, CDR1 is SEHNR and CDR2 FQNEAQ (reference sequence). V was pared by 4 bases and J by 4 bases, with 8 bases between.

The chain uses TRBV30 and TRBJ2-7, with no clear D. V was cut by 0 bases and J by 7 bases, with 10 bases left in between. The CDR3 totals 12 residues. Germline V gene sequence: CDR1 GTSNPN, CDR2 SVGIG (reference sequence). The CDR3 region has the DNA TGTGCCTGGAGTGTACAGTTCGGGGAGCAGTACTTC. Amino acid sequence: CAWSVQFGEQYF. The full variable domain, with the rest looked up from reference TRBV30 and TRBJ2-7, is SQTIHQWPATLVQPVGSPLSLECTVEGTSNPNLYWYRQAAGRGLQLLFYSVGIGQISSEVPQNLSASRPQDRQFILSSKKLLLSDSGFYLCAWSVQFGEQYFGPGTRLTVT.

Ten or more counts support this clonotype. The rearrangement uses TRBV4-1 and TRBJ2-1; 9 nucleotides match TRBD2. J gave up 3 bases and V 7 bases, and 10 bases lay outside the gene matches. Looked up from germline, CDR1 is MGHRA and CDR2 is YSYEKL. This CDR3 region has 16 residues. This CDR3 reads CASTLLLAGIYNEQFF. DNA of the CDR3: TGCGCCAGCACCCTGCTGCTAGCGGGGATCTACAATGAGCAGTTCTTC.

This clonotype has a count of ten or more. V usage is TRBV5-1 and J usage is TRBJ2-7; D gene ambiguous. V was shortened by 1 base and J by 2 bases, with 7 bases between the two germline ends. This CDR3 is 13 amino acids long. Looked up from germline, CDR1 is SGHRS and CDR2 is YFSETQ. Here the CDR3 DNA reads TGCGCCAGCAGCTTGCAACCCACCTACGAGCAGTACTTC. Its protein product is CASSLQPTYEQYF.

On this clonotype itself: Being one base from a much bigger clone, this may be a read error. The gene calls are TRBV7-8 and TRBJ1-2; perhaps TRBD1 as D (6 bases). Between the trimmed V and J ends, which lost 4 bases and 12 bases, there was a span of 15 bases. Germline CDR1 is SGHVS and CDR2 is FQNEAQ. The CDR3 extends over 12 amino acids. The CDR3 DNA reads TGTGCCAGCAGCTCACAGGGCTGGGGCGACACCTTC. Residues: CASSSQGWGDTF.

This clonotype has a count of ten or more. The V gene is TRBV5-1, the J gene TRBJ1-5; D may be TRBD1 (5 bases). From germline, CDR1 is SGHRS and CDR2 YFSETQ. This CDR3 comprises 16 residues. Trimming removed 0 bases at V and 6 bases at J, with 16 bases between. CDR3 DNA sequence: TGCGCCAGCAGCTTGGGGGCCGGGGGAGTTGGTCAGCCCCAGCATTTT. It encodes CASSLGAGGVGQPQHF.

In this sample, this clonotype turned up many times. The chain recombines TRBV5-1 with TRBJ2-2; 7 bases are a match to TRBD1. Germline-derived CDR1 and CDR2 are SGHRS and YFSETQ. V was clipped by 0 bases and J by 2 bases; unmatched bases: 10. The CDR3 has 18 amino acids. Here the CDR3 reads CASSLEPGWDRNTGELFF. For the CDR3, the DNA is TGCGCCAGCAGCTTGGAACCGGGGTGGGACAGAAACACCGGGGAGCTGTTTTTT.